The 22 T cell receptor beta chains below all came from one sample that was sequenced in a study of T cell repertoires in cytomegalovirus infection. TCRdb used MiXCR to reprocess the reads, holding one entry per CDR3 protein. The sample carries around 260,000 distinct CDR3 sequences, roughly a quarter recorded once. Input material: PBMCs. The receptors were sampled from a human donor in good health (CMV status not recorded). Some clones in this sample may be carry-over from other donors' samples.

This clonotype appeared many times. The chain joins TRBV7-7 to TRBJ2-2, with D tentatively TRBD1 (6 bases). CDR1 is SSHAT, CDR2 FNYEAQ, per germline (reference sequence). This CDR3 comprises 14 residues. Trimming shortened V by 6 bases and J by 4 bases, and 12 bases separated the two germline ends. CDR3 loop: CASRSGHPTGELFF. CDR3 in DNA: TGTGCCAGCAGGTCGGGACACCCCACCGGGGAGCTGTTTTTT. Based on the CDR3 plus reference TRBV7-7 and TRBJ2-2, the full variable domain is GAGVSQSPRYKVTKRGQDVTLRCDPISSHATLYWYQQALGQGPEFLTYFNYEAQPDKSGLPSDRFSAERPEGSISTLTIQRTEQRDSAMYRCASRSGHPTGELFFGEGSRLTVL.

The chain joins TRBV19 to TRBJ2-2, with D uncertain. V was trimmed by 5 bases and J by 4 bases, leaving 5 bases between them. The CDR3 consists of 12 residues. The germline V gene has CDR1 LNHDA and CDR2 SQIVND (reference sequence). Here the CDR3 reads CASSFLTGELFF. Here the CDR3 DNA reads TGTGCCAGTAGTTTCCTCACCGGGGAGCTGTTTTTT.

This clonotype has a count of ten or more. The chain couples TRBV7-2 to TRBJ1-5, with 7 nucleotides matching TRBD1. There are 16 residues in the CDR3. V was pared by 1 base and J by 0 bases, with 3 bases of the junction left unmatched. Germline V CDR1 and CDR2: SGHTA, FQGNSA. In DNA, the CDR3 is TGTGCCAGCAGCTTAGTCGGGACAGATAGCAATCAGCCCCAGCATTTT. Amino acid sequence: CASSLVGTDSNQPQHF.

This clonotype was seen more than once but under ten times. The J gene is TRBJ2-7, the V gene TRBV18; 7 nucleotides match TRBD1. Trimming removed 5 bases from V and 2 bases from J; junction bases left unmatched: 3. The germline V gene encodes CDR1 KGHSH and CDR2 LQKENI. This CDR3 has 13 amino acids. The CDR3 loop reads CASSKGATYEQYF. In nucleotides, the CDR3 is TGTGCCAGCTCAAAGGGGGCCACCTACGAGCAGTACTTC.

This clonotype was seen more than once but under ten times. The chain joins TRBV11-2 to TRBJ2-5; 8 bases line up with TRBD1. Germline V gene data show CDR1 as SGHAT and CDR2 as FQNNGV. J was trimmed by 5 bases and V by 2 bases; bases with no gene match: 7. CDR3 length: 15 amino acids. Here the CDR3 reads CASSLQGAIGETQYF. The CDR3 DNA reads TGTGCCAGCAGCTTACAGGGGGCTATCGGGGAGACCCAGTACTTC.

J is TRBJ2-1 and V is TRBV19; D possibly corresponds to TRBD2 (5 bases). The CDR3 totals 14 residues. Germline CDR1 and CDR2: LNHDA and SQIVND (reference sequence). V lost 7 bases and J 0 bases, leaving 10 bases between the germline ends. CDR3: CASNAGGSYNEQFF. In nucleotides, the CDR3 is TGTGCCAGTAACGCGGGCGGCTCCTACAATGAGCAGTTCTTC. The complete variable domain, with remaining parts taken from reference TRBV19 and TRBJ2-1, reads DGGITQSPKYLFRKEGQNVTLSCEQNLNHDAMYWYRQDPGQGLRLIYYSQIVNDFQKGDIAEGYSVSREKKESFPLTVTSAQKNPTAFYLCASNAGGSYNEQFFGPGTRLTVL.

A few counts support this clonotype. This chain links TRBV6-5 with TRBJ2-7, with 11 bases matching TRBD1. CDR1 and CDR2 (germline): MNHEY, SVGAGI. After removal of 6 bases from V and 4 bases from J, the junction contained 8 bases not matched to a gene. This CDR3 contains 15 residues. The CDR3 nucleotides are TGTGCCAGCAGACCCCTGGACAGGGGGCGTTACGAGCAGTACTTC. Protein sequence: CASRPLDRGRYEQYF.

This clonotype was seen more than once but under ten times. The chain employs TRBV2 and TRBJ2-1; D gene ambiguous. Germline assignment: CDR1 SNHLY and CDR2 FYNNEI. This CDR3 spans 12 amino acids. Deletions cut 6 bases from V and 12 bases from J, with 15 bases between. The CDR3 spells CASSDPLGAQFF. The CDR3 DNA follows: TGTGCCAGCAGCGATCCTCTGGGCGCGCAGTTCTTC.

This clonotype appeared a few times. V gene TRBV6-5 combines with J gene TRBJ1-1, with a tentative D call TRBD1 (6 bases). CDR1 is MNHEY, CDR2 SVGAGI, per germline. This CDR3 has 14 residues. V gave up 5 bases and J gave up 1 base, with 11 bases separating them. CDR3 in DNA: TGTGCCAGCAGTCCGGGACACCAGAACACTGAAGCTTTCTTT. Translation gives CASSPGHQNTEAFF.

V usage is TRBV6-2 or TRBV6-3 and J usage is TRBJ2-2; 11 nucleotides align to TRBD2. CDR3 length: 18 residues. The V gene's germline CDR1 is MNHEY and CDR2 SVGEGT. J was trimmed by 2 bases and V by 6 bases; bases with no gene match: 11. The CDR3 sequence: CASRMLLAGVSNTGELFF. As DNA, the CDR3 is TGTGCCAGCAGAATGCTACTAGCGGGAGTCAGTAACACCGGGGAGCTGTTTTTT.

The CDR3 DNA sequence: TGTGCCAGCAGCTTTGGGAGACTAGCGGGACGGGAGCAGTACTTC. Protein sequence: CASSFGRLAGREQYF. V usage is TRBV7-9 and J usage is TRBJ2-7, with TRBD2 matching over 11 bases. Germline CDR1 is SEHNR and CDR2 is FQNEAQ (reference sequence). The V and J ends lost 3 bases and 7 bases, in that order; junction bases with no gene match: 8. The CDR3 spans 15 residues. Full variable domain (missing parts from reference TRBV7-9 and TRBJ2-7): DTGVSQNPRHKITKRGQNVTFRCDPISEHNRLYWYRQTLGQGPEFLTYFQNEAQLEKSRLLSDRFSAERPKGSFSTLEIQRTEQGDSAMYLCASSFGRLAGREQYFGPGTRLTVT.

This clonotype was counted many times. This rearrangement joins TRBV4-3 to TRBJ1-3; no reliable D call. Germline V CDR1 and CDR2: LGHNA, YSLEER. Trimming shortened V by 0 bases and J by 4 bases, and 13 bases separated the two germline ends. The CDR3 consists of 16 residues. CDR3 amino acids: CASSQDAQAFGNTIYF. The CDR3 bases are TGCGCCAGCAGCCAAGATGCTCAGGCGTTCGGAAACACCATATATTTT.

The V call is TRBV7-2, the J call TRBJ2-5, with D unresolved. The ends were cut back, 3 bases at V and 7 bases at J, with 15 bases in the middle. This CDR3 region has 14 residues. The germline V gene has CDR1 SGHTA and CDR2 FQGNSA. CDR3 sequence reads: CASSFPDGPGTQYF. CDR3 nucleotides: TGTGCCAGCAGCTTTCCGGACGGCCCAGGGACCCAGTACTTC.

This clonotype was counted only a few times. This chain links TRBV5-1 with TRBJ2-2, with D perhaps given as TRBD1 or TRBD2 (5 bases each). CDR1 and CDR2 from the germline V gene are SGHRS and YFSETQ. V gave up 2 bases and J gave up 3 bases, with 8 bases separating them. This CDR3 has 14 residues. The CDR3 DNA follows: TGCGCCAGCAGCTTTCAGGGAGACACCGGGGAGCTGTTTTTT. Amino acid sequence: CASSFQGDTGELFF.

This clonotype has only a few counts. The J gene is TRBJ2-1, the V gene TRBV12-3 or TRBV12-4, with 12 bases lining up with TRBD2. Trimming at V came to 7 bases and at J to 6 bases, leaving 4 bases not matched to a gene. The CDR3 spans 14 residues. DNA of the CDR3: TGTGCCAGCACACTAGCGGGAGGAGGCAATGAGCAGTTCTTC. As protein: CASTLAGGGNEQFF.

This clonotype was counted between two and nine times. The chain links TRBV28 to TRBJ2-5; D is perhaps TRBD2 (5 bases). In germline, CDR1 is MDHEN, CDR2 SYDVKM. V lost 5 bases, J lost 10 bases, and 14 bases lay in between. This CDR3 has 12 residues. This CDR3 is CASSPPHRDQYF. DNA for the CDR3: TGTGCCAGCAGTCCGCCCCACCGGGACCAGTACTTC. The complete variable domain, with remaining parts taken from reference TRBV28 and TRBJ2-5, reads DVKVTQSSRYLVKRTGEKVFLECVQDMDHENMFWYRQDPGLGLRLIYFSYDVKMKEKGDIPEGYSVSREKKERFSLILESASTNQTSMYLCASSPPHRDQYFGPGTRLLVL.

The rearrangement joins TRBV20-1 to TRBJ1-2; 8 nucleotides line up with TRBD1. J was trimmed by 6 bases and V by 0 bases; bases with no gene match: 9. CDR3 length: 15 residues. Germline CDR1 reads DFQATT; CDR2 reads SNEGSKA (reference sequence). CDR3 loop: CSARDNDRGIHGYTF. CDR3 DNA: TGCAGTGCTAGAGATAACGACAGGGGAATCCATGGCTACACCTTC.

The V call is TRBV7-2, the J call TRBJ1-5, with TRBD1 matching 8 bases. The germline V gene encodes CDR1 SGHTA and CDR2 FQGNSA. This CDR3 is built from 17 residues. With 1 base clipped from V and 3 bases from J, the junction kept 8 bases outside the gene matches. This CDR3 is CASSLDAGGVLNQPQHF. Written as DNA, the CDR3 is TGTGCCAGCAGCTTAGATGCAGGGGGCGTCCTCAATCAGCCCCAGCATTTT.

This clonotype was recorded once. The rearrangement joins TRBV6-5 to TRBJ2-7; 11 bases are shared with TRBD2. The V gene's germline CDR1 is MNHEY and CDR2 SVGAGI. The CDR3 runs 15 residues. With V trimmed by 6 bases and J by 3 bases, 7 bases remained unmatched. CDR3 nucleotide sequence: TGTGCCAGCAGCCAAACTAGCGGGAGTTTCTACGAGCAGTACGTC. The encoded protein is CASSQTSGSFYEQYV.

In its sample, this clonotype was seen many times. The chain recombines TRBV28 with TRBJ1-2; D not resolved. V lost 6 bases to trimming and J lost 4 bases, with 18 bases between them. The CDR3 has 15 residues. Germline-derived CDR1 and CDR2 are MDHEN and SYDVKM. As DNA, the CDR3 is TGTGCCAGCAGCTCCCAGCCGGGAGTGGGCTATGGCTACACCTTC. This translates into CASSSQPGVGYGYTF.

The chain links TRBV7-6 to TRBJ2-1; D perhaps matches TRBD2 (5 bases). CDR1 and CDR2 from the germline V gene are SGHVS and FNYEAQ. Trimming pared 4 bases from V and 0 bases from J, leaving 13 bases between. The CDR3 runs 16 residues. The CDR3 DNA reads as TGTGCCAGCAGCTCACCTCTGGGGAGCTCCTACAATGAGCAGTTCTTC. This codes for CASSSPLGSSYNEQFF.

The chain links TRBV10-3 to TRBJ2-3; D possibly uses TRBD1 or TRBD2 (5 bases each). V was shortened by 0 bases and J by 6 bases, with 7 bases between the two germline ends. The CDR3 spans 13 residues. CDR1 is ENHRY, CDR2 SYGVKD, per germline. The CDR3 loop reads CAISESGEDTQYF. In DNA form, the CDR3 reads TGTGCCATCAGTGAGTCGGGGGAGGATACGCAGTATTTT.